The 24 T cell receptor beta chains below come from one sample, sequenced in a study of Graves' ophthalmopathy and Graves' hyperthyroidism (dated by TCRdb to the late 2010s). These reads were obtained on an Illumina HiSeq 2000. For repertoire sequencing, the TCR beta CDR3 regions were amplified from RNA transcripts. The first round of RT-PCR was done with HTBI primers and the Qiagen OneStep RT-PCR kit, and was followed by a second round of multiplex PCR, then size selection and purification. TCRdb cleaned the public reads at Q25 with fastp, built clones with MiXCR and kept in-frame beta chains. A single entry per CDR3 protein holds the most common genes and DNA from its merged rows. Across this sample there are approximately 700,000 distinct CDR3 sequences, with about 41% seen only once. The top ten hold 2.5% to 3.5% of the sample. Sequencing input: peripheral blood. The receptor set was obtained from an adult man with Graves' ophthalmopathy.

The chain joins TRBV29-1 to TRBJ1-1; weak D call: TRBD1 (5 bases). The CDR3 is 12 amino acids. The germline V gene encodes CDR1 SQVTM and CDR2 ANQGSEA. Trimming took off 3 bases at V and 5 bases at J, with 10 bases between the two ends. The CDR3, as DNA: TGCAGCGTTGAGGAGGGGTGGACTGAAGCTTTCTTT. It is translated as CSVEEGWTEAFF. Full variable domain (remainder filled in from reference TRBV29-1 and TRBJ1-1): SAVISQKPSRDICQRGTSLTIQCQVDSQVTMMFWYRQQPGQSLTLIATANQGSEATYESGFVIDKFPISRPNLTFSTLTVSNMSPEDSSIYLCSVEEGWTEAFFGQGTRLTVV.

This clonotype was seen repeatedly, ten times or more. CDR3 region: CAWSNGQGLAEQYF. DNA of the CDR3: TGTGCCTGGAGCAACGGGCAGGGACTCGCCGAGCAGTACTTC. The chain links TRBV30 to TRBJ2-7; perhaps TRBD2 as D (6 bases). Germline CDR1 GTSNPN, CDR2 SVGIG (reference sequence). The V gene lost 3 bases and the J gene lost 6 bases, with 18 bases spanning the gap. The CDR3 is made up of 14 amino acids.

This clonotype was seen repeatedly, ten times or more. This chain uses TRBV2 with TRBJ1-3; D remains unclear. The CDR3 runs 15 residues. The germline V and J ends were trimmed by 1 base and 0 bases, with 7 bases remaining between them. Looked up from germline, CDR1 is SNHLY and CDR2 is FYNNEI. CDR3 nucleotides: TGTGCCAGCAGTGAAGGTCAAAACTCTGGAAACACCATATATTTT. Translated, it gives CASSEGQNSGNTIYF. The whole variable domain, filled in from reference TRBV2 and TRBJ1-3, reads EPEVTQTPSHQVTQMGQEVILRCVPISNHLYFYWYRQILGQKVEFLVSFYNNEISEKSEIFDDQFSVERPDGSNFTLKIRSTKLEDSAMYFCASSEGQNSGNTIYFGEGSWLTVV.

This clonotype was detected many times. This chain links TRBV7-9 with TRBJ1-2, with D perhaps TRBD1 (6 bases). CDR1 and CDR2 (germline): SEHNR, FQNEAQ (reference sequence). The CDR3 totals 14 residues. V lost 3 bases, J lost 5 bases, and 13 bases lay in between. In DNA form, the CDR3 reads TGTGCCAGCAGCTTGGACAGTTTTGATTATGGCTACACCTTC. Translation gives CASSLDSFDYGYTF. The full variable domain, its missing parts supplied by reference TRBV7-9 and TRBJ1-2, is DTGVSQNPRHKITKRGQNVTFRCDPISEHNRLYWYRQTLGQGPEFLTYFQNEAQLEKSRLLSDRFSAERPKGSFSTLEIQRTEQGDSAMYLCASSLDSFDYGYTFGSGTRLTVV.

This clonotype appeared a few times. This rearrangement joins TRBV7-8 to TRBJ2-6, with a tentative D call TRBD1 (5 bases). The CDR3 has 17 amino acids. CDR1 and CDR2 (germline): SGHVS, FQNEAQ. Trimming shortened V by 6 bases and J by 2 bases, and 17 bases separated the two germline ends. As DNA, the CDR3 is TGTGCCAGCAGTGCGACAGAAAGGGTTGCTGGGGCCAACGTCCTGACTTTC. This codes for CASSATERVAGANVLTF.

This clonotype occurred a few times. CDR3 loop: CASSYRGFDGYTF. The CDR3 DNA reads TGTGCCAGCAGTTACAGGGGTTTCGATGGCTACACCTTC. The chain recombines TRBV6-1 with TRBJ1-2, with 7 bases lining up with TRBD1. Germline V gene data show CDR1 as MNHNS and CDR2 as SASEGT. The CDR3 has 13 amino acids. The J segment lost 6 bases and the V segment lost 5 bases, leaving 6 bases of the junction unmatched.

This clonotype came up many times. The chain recombines TRBV10-3 with TRBJ1-2; no definite D call. Trimming took 3 bases from V and 7 from J, leaving 18 bases between them. CDR1 is ENHRY, CDR2 SYGVKD, per germline. This CDR3 region has 15 residues. CDR3 coding DNA: TGTGCCATCAGTGAAGTCCAGGAAGGGAGTGGTGGCTACACCTTC. It is translated as CAISEVQEGSGGYTF.

Notes on this clonotype: This may be a read error, as it is one base from a much larger clone. No conserved phenylalanine or tryptophan ends this CDR3, so it is likely a read error. The CDR3 sequence: CASRGTGDVGGYTL. The CDR3 region has the DNA TGTGCCAGCAGAGGGACAGGGGATGTGGGCGGCTACACCCTC. The chain links TRBV10-3 to TRBJ1-2, with 10 positions matching TRBD1. CDR3 size: 14 residues. CDR1 and CDR2 from the germline V gene are ENHRY and SYGVKD. J gave up 8 bases and V 10 bases, and 13 bases lay outside the gene matches.

In this sample, this clonotype turned up once. The chain employs TRBV15 and TRBJ2-7; D ambiguous. With 5 bases removed from V and 4 bases from J, the gap between germline ends came to 9 bases. Per germline, CDR1 LNHNV and CDR2 YYDKDF (reference sequence). The CDR3 spans 12 residues. In DNA, the CDR3 is TGTGCCACCAGCCGGAGCCCGTACGAGCAGTACTTC. Its translation: CATSRSPYEQYF.

This rearrangement joins TRBV24-1 to TRBJ2-3; D might be TRBD1 (6 bases). Germline V gene data show CDR1 as KGHDR and CDR2 as SFDVKD. V was clipped by 0 bases and J by 1 base, with 7 bases between them. The CDR3 length is 15 residues. The CDR3 sequence is CATSDLYRGTDTQYF. CDR3 nucleotides: TGTGCCACCAGTGATTTGTACAGGGGCACAGATACGCAGTATTTT.

This clonotype was observed many times. V usage is TRBV2 and J usage is TRBJ2-7; TRBD2 matches 9 bases. The J segment lost 5 bases and the V segment lost 7 bases, leaving 6 bases of the junction unmatched. CDR3 length equals 13 residues. Germline V gene sequence: CDR1 SNHLY, CDR2 FYNNEI. In nucleotides, the CDR3 is TGTGCCAGCACCGAAGGGACTAGCAACGAGCAGTACTTC. This translates into CASTEGTSNEQYF.

In its sample, this clonotype was seen a few times. This chain connects TRBV5-6 to TRBJ2-5; D gene ambiguous. The CDR3 covers 13 residues. Germline V lookup: CDR1 SGHDT, CDR2 YYEEEE. Deletions cut 5 bases from V and 5 bases from J, with 13 bases between. The CDR3 reads CASSQAARETQYF. As DNA, the CDR3 is TGTGCCAGCAGTCAAGCAGCACGGGAGACCCAGTACTTC.

This chain joins TRBV6-5 and TRBJ2-7, with D perhaps matching TRBD1 (5 bases). V gave up 0 bases and J gave up 2 bases, with 11 bases separating them. Per the germline V gene, CDR1 is MNHEY and CDR2 is SVGAGI. The CDR3 is made up of 15 amino acids. The CDR3 DNA is TGTGCCAGCAGTTACTCGGCAGGGCATGCCTACGAGCAGTACTTC. This sequence encodes CASSYSAGHAYEQYF.

The chain couples TRBV20-1 to TRBJ2-7; the match to TRBD2 covers 7 bases. The CDR3 loop spans 13 amino acids. CDR1 is DFQATT and CDR2 is SNEGSKA in the germline V gene (reference sequence). Trimming removed 2 bases from V and 3 bases from J; junction bases left unmatched: 4. The CDR3 protein is CSARPPSGYEQYF. The CDR3 nucleotides are TGCAGTGCTAGACCTCCTAGCGGCTACGAGCAGTACTTC.

The genes are TRBV29-1 and TRBJ2-3; either TRBD1 or TRBD2 may supply D (7 bases each). CDR1 and CDR2 from the germline V gene are SQVTM and ANQGSEA. This CDR3 is built from 16 residues. With 7 bases removed from V and 2 bases from J, the gap between germline ends came to 22 bases. CDR3 in amino acids: CSARNRGLYYTDTQYF. The CDR3 coding sequence is TGCAGCGCACGAAACAGGGGACTATACTACACAGATACGCAGTATTTT.

For this clonotype: This sequence may be a read error, since a much larger clone differs from it by one base. J is TRBJ2-7 and V is TRBV5-1, with D perhaps matching TRBD1 (6 bases). CDR1 SGHRS and CDR2 YFSETQ come from the germline V gene. The CDR3 consists of 13 residues. The CDR3 nucleotides read TGCGCCGGCAGCAAGGGGGAGTCCTACGAGCAGTACTTC. Its protein is CAGSKGESYEQYF.

This clonotype has just a few counts. The chain combines TRBV12-3 or TRBV12-4 with TRBJ1-1, with 8 bases identical to TRBD1. V was clipped by 5 bases and J by 3 bases; unmatched bases: 5. There are 14 residues in the CDR3. The CDR3 DNA sequence: TGTGCCAGCAGTATCCAGGGGGCGGACACTGAAGCTTTCTTT. This codes for CASSIQGADTEAFF.

Note on this clonotype: A read error is possible here, since a much larger clone lies one base away. V is TRBV6-1 and J is TRBJ1-5; D gene ambiguous. V was shortened by 4 bases and J by 4 bases, with 11 bases between the two germline ends. Germline V lookup: CDR1 MNHNS, CDR2 SASEGT. The CDR3 covers 14 residues. The CDR3 DNA is TGTGCCAGCAGTGGGGCGACACTAAATCAGCCCCAGCATTTT. Its translation is CASSGATLNQPQHF.

Many counts were recorded for this clonotype. The chain employs TRBV29-1 and TRBJ1-4, with D unresolved. V shed 5 bases and J shed 7 bases, with 11 bases lying between them. CDR1 and CDR2 (germline): SQVTM, ANQGSEA. This CDR3 region has 12 residues. The CDR3 protein is CSVLGSSEKLFF. The CDR3 nucleotides read TGCAGCGTTTTGGGAAGCAGTGAAAAACTGTTTTTT.

This clonotype appeared many times. The V call is TRBV11-2, the J call TRBJ2-7; D is undetermined. The CDR3 is made up of 12 amino acids. The germline gives CDR1 SGHAT, CDR2 FQNNGV. V was shortened by 4 bases and J by 5 bases, with 9 bases between the two germline ends. CDR3 residues: CASSSNRDEQYF. Written as DNA, the CDR3 is TGTGCCAGCAGCTCGAATCGGGACGAGCAGTACTTC.

About this clonotype itself: Germline is not matched at one junction end, which may reflect a read error. The rearrangement joins TRBV6-5 to TRBJ1-2; a possible D gene is TRBD1 (6 bases). This CDR3 spans 14 amino acids. CDR1 and CDR2 (germline): MNHEY, SVGAGI. CDR3 sequence reads: CAISFGQTNYGYTF. The CDR3 nucleotides are TGTGCCATCAGTTTCGGACAGACTAACTATGGCTACACCTTC.

J is TRBJ1-6 and V is TRBV7-9; 10 nucleotides match TRBD1. The CDR3 totals 19 residues. Looked up from germline, CDR1 is SEHNR and CDR2 is FQNEAQ (reference sequence). The junction had 20 bases not matched to a gene; V was cut back by 6 bases and J by 9 bases. In DNA, the CDR3 is TGTGCCAGCAGTTTATTCGGGACAGGGGATCGGGGGATCGGTTCACCCCTCCACTTT. It codes for CASSLFGTGDRGIGSPLHF.

This clonotype was seen many times. The J gene is TRBJ1-5, the V gene TRBV24-1; 8 bases are a match to TRBD1. This CDR3 region has 13 residues. V trimming: 7 bases; J trimming: 6 bases; junction bases outside the gene matches: 4. Germline V gives CDR1 KGHDR, CDR2 SFDVKD. CDR3 sequence: CATRDRVSQPQHF. DNA for the CDR3: TGTGCCACCAGGGACAGGGTATCTCAGCCCCAGCATTTT.

This clonotype was found many times. V usage is TRBV15 and J usage is TRBJ2-5; D may be TRBD1 or TRBD2 (5 bases each). CDR3 size: 17 residues. CDR1 is LNHNV, CDR2 YYDKDF, per germline (reference sequence). Trimming cost V 0 bases and J 3 bases, with 17 bases left between them. The CDR3 DNA follows: TGTGCCACCAGCAGAGAGGGGCCAATGGGGGTTAAAGAGACCCAGTACTTC. It encodes CATSREGPMGVKETQYF.